The T cell receptor (beta chain) described here comes from a study of blood T cells in healthy people across ages. Primed by a sample-barcoded 5' primer and a J-beta primer mix, a second PCR proceeded for 7 to 11 cycles. Via MiXCR, TCRdb re-called the 5' RACE reads, giving one row per CDR3 protein. The table shows roughly 1.6 million distinct CDR3 sequences, with about 31% occurring only once. Sequenced: blood. This clonotype originated in a woman aged 25-40 years in good health.

The CDR3 region has the DNA TGTGCCATCCGGGTAGGGAGGGGATATGGCTACACCTTC. It is translated as CAIRVGRGYGYTF. The chain employs TRBV12-3 or TRBV12-4 and TRBJ1-2; a weak D match, TRBD1 (5 bases). Trimming left V 10 bases short and J 5 bases short, with 17 bases between. This CDR3 has 13 amino acids.